The 2 T cell receptor beta chains reported below all come from one sample, sequenced in a study of T cell responses to AZD1222 COVID-19 vaccine. Some clones are missing from TCRdb's copy, which holds only in-frame ones; the method was immunoSEQ multiplex PCR. The repertoire holds roughly 150,000 clones, with about 87% as singletons. This specimen was peripheral blood, taken 28 days after the second AZD1222 dose. These receptors came from an adult who received the AZD1222 COVID-19 vaccine.

The chain links TRBV5-1 to TRBJ2-1; D is tentatively TRBD1 or TRBD2 (5 bases each). Trimming took 4 bases from V and 8 from J, leaving 13 bases between them. Per the germline V gene, CDR1 is SGHRS and CDR2 is YFSETQ. The CDR3 consists of 13 residues. The CDR3, as DNA: TGCGCCAGCAGCGGCAGGGAGACGGATGAGCAGTTCTTC. Amino acid sequence: CASSGRETDEQFF.

This clone was seen a handful of times. The chain uses TRBV19 and TRBJ1-6; D is unclear. The CDR3 totals 13 residues. The germline V gene encodes CDR1 LNHDA and CDR2 SQIVND (reference sequence). With 4 bases removed from V and 7 bases from J, the gap between germline ends came to 8 bases. CDR3 coding DNA: TGTGCCAGTAGTACGAGTAAGAATTCACCCCTCCACTTT. Encoded protein: CASSTSKNSPLHF.